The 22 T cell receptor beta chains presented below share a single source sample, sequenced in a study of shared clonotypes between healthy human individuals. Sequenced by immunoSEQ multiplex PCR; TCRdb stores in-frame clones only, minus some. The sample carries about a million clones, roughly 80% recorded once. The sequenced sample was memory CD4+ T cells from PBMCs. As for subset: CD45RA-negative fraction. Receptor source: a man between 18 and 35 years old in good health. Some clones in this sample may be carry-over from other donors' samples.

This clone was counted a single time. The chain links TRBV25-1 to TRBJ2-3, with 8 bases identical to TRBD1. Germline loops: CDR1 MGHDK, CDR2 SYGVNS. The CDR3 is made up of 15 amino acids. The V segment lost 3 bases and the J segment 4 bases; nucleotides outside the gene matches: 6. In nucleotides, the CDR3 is TGTGCCAGCAGTGACGGGACAGGCGGTGCAGATACGCAGTATTTT. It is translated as CASSDGTGGADTQYF.

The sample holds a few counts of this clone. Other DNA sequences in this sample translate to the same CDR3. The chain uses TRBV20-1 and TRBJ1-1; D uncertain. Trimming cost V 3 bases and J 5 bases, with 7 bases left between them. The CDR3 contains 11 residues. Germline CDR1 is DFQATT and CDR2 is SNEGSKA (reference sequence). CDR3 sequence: CSARGRTEAFF. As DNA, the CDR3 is TGCAGTGCTAGGGGCAGGACTGAAGCTTTCTTT.

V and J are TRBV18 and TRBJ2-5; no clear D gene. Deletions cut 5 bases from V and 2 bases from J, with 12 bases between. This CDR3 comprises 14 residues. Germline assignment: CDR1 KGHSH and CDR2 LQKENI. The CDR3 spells CASSANMLQETQYF. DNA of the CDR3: TGTGCCAGCTCAGCTAACATGTTACAAGAGACCCAGTACTTC.

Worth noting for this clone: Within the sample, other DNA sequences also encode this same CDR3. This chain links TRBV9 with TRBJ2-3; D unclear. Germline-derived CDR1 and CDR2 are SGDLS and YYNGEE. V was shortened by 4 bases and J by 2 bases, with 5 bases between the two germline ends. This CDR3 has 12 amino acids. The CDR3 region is CASSTNTDTQYF. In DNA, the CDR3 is TGTGCCAGCAGCACGAACACAGATACGCAGTATTTT.

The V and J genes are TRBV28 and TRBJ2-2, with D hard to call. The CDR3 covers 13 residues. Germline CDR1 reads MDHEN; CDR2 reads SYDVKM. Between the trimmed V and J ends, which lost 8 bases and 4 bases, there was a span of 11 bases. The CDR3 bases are TGTGCCAGCGCCTCAAGTGGCACCGGGGAGCTGTTTTTT. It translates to CASASSGTGELFF.

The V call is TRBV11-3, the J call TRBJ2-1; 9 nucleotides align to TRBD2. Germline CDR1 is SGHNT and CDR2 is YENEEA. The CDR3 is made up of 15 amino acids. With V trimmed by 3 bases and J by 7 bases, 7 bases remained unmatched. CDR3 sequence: CASSFGGRARNEQFF. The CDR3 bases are TGTGCCAGCAGCTTTGGCGGGAGGGCCAGGAATGAGCAGTTCTTC.

The CDR3 region has the DNA TGTGCCAGTAGTATTTACCCCTCCCCGAACACCGGGGAGCTGTTTTTT. It is translated as CASSIYPSPNTGELFF. The chain couples TRBV19 to TRBJ2-2, with D hard to call. V lost 3 bases and J lost 0, with 11 bases in between. Germline V lookup: CDR1 LNHDA, CDR2 SQIVND (reference sequence). CDR3 size: 16 residues.

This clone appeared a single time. The CDR3: CASSPGTAYGYTF. CDR3 DNA: TGTGCCAGCAGTCCAGGAACGGCATATGGCTACACCTTC. The rearrangement uses TRBV5-6 and TRBJ1-2; D gene ambiguous. The CDR3 has 13 residues. Germline CDR1 SGHDT, CDR2 YYEEEE. Trimming pared 5 bases from V and 5 bases from J, leaving 13 bases between.

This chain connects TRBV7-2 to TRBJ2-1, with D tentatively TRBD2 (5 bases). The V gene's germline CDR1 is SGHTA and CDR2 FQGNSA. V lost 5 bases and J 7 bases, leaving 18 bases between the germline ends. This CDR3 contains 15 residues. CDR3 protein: CASSLPPGIINEQFF. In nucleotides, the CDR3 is TGTGCCAGCAGCCTCCCACCGGGAATAATAAATGAGCAGTTCTTC. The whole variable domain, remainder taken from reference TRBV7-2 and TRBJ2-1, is GAGVSQSPSNKVTEKGKDVELRCDPISGHTALYWYRQSLGQGLEFLIYFQGNSAPDKSGLPSDRFSAERTGGSVSTLTIQRTQQEDSAVYLCASSLPPGIINEQFFGPGTRLTVL.

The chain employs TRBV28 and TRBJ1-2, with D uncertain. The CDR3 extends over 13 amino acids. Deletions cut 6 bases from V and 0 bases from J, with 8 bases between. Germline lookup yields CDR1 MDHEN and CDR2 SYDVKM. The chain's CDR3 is CASREGTNYGYTF. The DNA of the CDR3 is TGTGCCAGCAGAGAAGGGACTAACTATGGCTACACCTTC.

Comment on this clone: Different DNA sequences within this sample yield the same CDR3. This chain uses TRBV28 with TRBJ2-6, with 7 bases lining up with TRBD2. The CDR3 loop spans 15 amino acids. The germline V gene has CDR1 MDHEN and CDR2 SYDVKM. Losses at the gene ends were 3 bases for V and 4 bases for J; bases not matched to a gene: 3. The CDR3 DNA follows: TGTGCCAGCAGTTTCGGCGGGAGCGGGGCCAACGTCCTGACTTTC. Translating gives CASSFGGSGANVLTF.

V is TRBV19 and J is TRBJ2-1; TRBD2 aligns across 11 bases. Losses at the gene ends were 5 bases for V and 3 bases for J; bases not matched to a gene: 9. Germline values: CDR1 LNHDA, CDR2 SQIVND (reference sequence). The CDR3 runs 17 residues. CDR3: CASSPRPGTSGYNEQFF. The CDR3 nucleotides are TGTGCCAGTAGTCCCCGACCCGGGACTAGCGGCTACAATGAGCAGTTCTTC.

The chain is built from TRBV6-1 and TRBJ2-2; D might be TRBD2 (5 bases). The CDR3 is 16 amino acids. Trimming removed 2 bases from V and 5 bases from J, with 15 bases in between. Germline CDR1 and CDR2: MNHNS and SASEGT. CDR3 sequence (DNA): TGTGCCAGCAGTGAATCGGTTGGGCGGAGGACCGGGGAGCTGTTTTTT. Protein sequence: CASSESVGRRTGELFF.

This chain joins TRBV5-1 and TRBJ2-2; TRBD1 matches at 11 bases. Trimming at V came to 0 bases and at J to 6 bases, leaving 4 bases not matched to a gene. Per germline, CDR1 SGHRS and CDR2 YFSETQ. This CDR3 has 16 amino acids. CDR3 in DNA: TGCGCCAGCAGCTTGGCGGGACAGGGGGTTTCCGGGGAGCTGTTTTTT. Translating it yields CASSLAGQGVSGELFF.

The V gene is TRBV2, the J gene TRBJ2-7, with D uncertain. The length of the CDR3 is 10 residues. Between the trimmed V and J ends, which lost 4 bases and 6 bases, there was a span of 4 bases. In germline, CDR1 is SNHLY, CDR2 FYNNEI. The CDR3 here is CASSVSEQYF. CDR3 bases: TGTGCCAGCAGTGTCAGCGAGCAGTACTTC.

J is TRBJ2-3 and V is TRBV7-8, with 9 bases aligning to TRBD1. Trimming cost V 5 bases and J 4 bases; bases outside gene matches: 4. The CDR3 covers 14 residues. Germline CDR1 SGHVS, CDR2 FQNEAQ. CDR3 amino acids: CASSIGTGSDTQYF. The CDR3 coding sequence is TGTGCCAGCAGCATTGGGACAGGGTCAGATACGCAGTATTTT. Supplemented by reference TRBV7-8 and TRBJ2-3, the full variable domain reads GAGVSQSPRYKVAKRGQDVALRCDPISGHVSLFWYQQALGQGPEFLTYFQNEAQLDKSGLPSDRFFAERPEGSVSTLKIQRTQQEDSAVYLCASSIGTGSDTQYFGPGTRLTVL.

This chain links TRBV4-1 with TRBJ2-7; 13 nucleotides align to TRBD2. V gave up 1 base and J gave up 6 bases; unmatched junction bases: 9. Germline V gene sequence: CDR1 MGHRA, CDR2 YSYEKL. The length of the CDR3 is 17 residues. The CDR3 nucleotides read TGCGCCAGCAGCCAAGGGTCACTAGCGGGAGGGCCCCTCGAGCAGTACTTC. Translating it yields CASSQGSLAGGPLEQYF.

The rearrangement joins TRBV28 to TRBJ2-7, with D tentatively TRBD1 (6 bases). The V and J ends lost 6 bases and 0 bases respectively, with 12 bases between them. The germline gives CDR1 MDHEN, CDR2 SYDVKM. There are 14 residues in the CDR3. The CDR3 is CASSHQQGSYEQYF. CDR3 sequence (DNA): TGTGCCAGCAGCCATCAACAGGGCTCCTACGAGCAGTACTTC. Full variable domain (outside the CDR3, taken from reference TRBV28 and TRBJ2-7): DVKVTQSSRYLVKRTGEKVFLECVQDMDHENMFWYRQDPGLGLRLIYFSYDVKMKEKGDIPEGYSVSREKKERFSLILESASTNQTSMYLCASSHQQGSYEQYFGPGTRLTVT.

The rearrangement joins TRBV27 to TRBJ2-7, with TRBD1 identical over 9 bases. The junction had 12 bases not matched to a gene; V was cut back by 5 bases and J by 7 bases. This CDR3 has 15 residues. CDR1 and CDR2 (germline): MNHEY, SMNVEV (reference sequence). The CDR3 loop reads CASSLQGQGFREQYF. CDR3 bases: TGTGCCAGCAGTCTGCAGGGACAGGGTTTCAGGGAGCAGTACTTC.

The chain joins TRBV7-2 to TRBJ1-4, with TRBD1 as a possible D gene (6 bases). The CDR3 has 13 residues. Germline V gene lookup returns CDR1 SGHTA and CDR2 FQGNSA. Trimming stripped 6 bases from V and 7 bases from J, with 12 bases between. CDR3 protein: CASSSNRAEKLFF. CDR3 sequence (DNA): TGTGCCAGCAGTTCCAACAGGGCTGAAAAACTGTTTTTT.

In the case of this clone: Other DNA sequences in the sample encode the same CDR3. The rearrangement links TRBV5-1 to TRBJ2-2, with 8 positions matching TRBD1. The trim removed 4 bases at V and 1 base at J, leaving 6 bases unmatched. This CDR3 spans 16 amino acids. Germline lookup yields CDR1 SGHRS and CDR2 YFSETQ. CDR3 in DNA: TGCGCCAGCAGCCTCAACGGACAGGGGAACACCGGGGAGCTGTTTTTT. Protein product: CASSLNGQGNTGELFF.

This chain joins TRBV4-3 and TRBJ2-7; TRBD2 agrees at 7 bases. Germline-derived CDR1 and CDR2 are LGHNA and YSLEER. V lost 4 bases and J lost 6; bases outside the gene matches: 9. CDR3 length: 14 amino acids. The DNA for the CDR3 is TGCGCCAGCAGCCTTGGGGCGGGGGTGACCGAGCAGTACTTC. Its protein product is CASSLGAGVTEQYF.